The clone carrying this T cell receptor (beta chain) appeared many times. Its antigen is not identified. The cDNA was generated through 5'RACE incorporating 10-nucleotide random UMIs. Over 170 million TCR-beta sequences, together covering 15-18 subjects, were produced by every individual sequencing run that was carried out. TCRdb called the 5' RACE reads again in MiXCR, with one record for every CDR3 protein. The data show approximately 26,000 distinct CDR3 sequences, 2% to 2.5% seen once. The data were obtained in a study of neurological immune-mediated disorders. Study conclusions and caveats: HTLV-1-associated myelopathy led in TCR clonal expansion, while multiple sclerosis ranked lowest, below healthy controls.

The source material was PBMCs. This sequence originates from a woman between 50 and 59 years old with multiple sclerosis.

Written as DNA, the CDR3 is TGCGCCAGCAGCAAAGGGACAGCTTCCTACGAGCAGTACTTC. Translation: CASSKGTASYEQYF. V is TRBV5-1 and J is TRBJ2-7; TRBD1 aligns across 7 bases. There are 14 residues in the CDR3. V lost 4 bases to trimming and J lost 1 base; unmatched junction nucleotides: 5. CDR1 and CDR2 from the germline V gene are SGHRS and YFSETQ.